This T cell receptor beta chain was identified during a study of control samples from healthy donors and cancer patients. Sequenced by immunoSEQ multiplex PCR; TCRdb stores in-frame clones only, minus some. Of 150,000 to 200,000 clones detected, approximately 92% appear once; the ten largest clones hold more than 1.4%. The sequence was collected from a man between 18 and 29 years old in good health. The sample comprised blood.

The CDR3, as DNA: TGTGCCAGCAGCCTTTCCCCGGGACAGGGTACGCAGTATTTT. Protein sequence: CASSLSPGQGTQYF. The J gene is TRBJ2-3, the V gene TRBV7-3; 9 bases line up with TRBD1. CDR1 SGHTA and CDR2 FQGTGA come from the germline V gene. With 5 bases clipped from V and 8 bases from J, the junction kept 8 bases outside the gene matches. This CDR3 contains 14 residues. The full variable domain, with the rest looked up from reference TRBV7-3 and TRBJ2-3, is GAGVSQTPSNKVTEKGKYVELRCDPISGHTALYWYRQSLGQGPEFLIYFQGTGAADDSGLPNDRFFAVRPEGSVSTLKIQRTERGDSAVYLCASSLSPGQGTQYFGPGTRLTVL.